This TCR beta chain was identified during a study of T cell responses to AZD1222 COVID-19 vaccine. As for the study in general: Second doses were pooled across both intervals (about 4 or about 12 weeks).

Profiled with immunoSEQ multiplex PCR; TCRdb holds only in-frame clones, not every one. This sample carries about 140,000 clones, around 90% of them seen once, and the ten largest clones take 3% to 4.5%. Trimming shortened V by 2 bases and J by 5 bases, and 13 bases separated the two germline ends. Germline CDR1 is MDHEN and CDR2 is SYDVKM. This CDR3 has 15 residues. Study outcomes and limitations: Increased Spike-specific TCR breadth and depth were observed after two AZD1222 doses. There were vaccine-associated CD4 TCRs across spike, dominant at 160-218 and 743-854. Every sample of the repertoires postdated the peak T cell response.

As concerns this clone: No antigen is known for it.

The sequencing used peripheral blood, collected on day 0 of AZD1222 vaccination. This receptor was identified in an adult in good health. The chain has TRBV28 and TRBJ2-1; D is ambiguous. The CDR3 region has the DNA TGTGCCAGCAGTTTAGTAGGTTCGGCCGACAATGAGCAGTTCTTC. This translates into CASSLVGSADNEQFF.